These 8 T cell receptor beta chains originate from one sample sequenced in a study of blood T cell repertoires in COVID-19. Assay: immunoSEQ multiplex PCR; the TCRdb copy retains only in-frame clones and omits some. The sample has about 140,000 clones; approximately 90% are singletons. The sample consisted of peripheral blood. The receptors come from a human donor in a cohort sampled during active COVID-19.

As concerns this clone: No conserved phenylalanine or tryptophan ends this CDR3, so it is likely a read error. It is unclear where the CDR3 begins or ends on the DNA, so no DNA is shown, and the CDR3 is as TCRdb lists it. The genes are TRBV6-5 and TRBJ1-2; TRBD1 is the table's D call, not checked against the DNA. Ends included, the CDR3 has 10 residues. The germline CDR1 and CDR2 sequences are MNHEY and SVGAGI. This chain's CDR3 is CASSYSSDRP.

The chain employs TRBV9 and TRBJ2-3, with 8 bases aligning to TRBD2. The CDR3 extends over 15 amino acids. Germline CDR1 SGDLS, CDR2 YYNGEE. Losses at the gene ends were 5 bases for V and 6 bases for J; bases not matched to a gene: 11. As DNA, the CDR3 is TGTGCCAGCAGTCTGGCGGGGGGTATCTCCGATACGCAGTATTTT. Protein product: CASSLAGGISDTQYF. Variable domain in full (rest from reference TRBV9 and TRBJ2-3): DSGVTQTPKHLITATGQRVTLRCSPRSGDLSVYWYQQSLDQGLQFLIQYYNGEERAKGNILERFSAQQFPDLHSELNLSSLELGDSALYFCASSLAGGISDTQYFGPGTRLTVL.

The gene calls are TRBV7-8 and TRBJ2-3; 8 bases are shared with TRBD1. Germline trimming cut 5 bases from V and 0 bases from J; bases unmatched to any gene: 19. CDR3 length equals 20 residues. Germline CDR1 and CDR2: SGHVS and FQNEAQ. The CDR3 DNA reads as TGTGCCAGCAGCCCGTTCCGGGACAGGTACAAATCTACTAGCACAGATACGCAGTATTTT. Amino acids: CASSPFRDRYKSTSTDTQYF.

The gene calls are TRBV3-1 (or the pseudogene TRBV3-2) and TRBJ2-1; 8 nucleotides align to TRBD1. Germline CDR1 LGHDT, CDR2 YNNKEL (reference sequence). J was trimmed by 0 bases and V by 1 base; bases with no gene match: 11. The CDR3 totals 19 residues. Written as DNA, the CDR3 is TGTGCCAGCAGCCAAGGATCAGGGGGCGGCGGAACCTCCTACAATGAGCAGTTCTTC. Its protein product is CASSQGSGGGGTSYNEQFF.

The gene calls are TRBV7-9 and TRBJ1-2, with 10 bases that match TRBD1. This CDR3 contains 15 residues. Looked up from germline, CDR1 is SEHNR and CDR2 is FQNEAQ (reference sequence). Trimming cost V 5 bases and J 2 bases; bases outside gene matches: 5. In DNA form, the CDR3 reads TGTGCCAGCAGCCCCGGGACAGGGGCGAACTATGGCTACACCTTC. Amino acids: CASSPGTGANYGYTF.

This chain joins TRBV11-3 and TRBJ1-1, with D possibly matching TRBD1 (6 bases). The CDR3 is made up of 18 amino acids. V was shortened by 2 bases and J by 1 base, with 20 bases between the two germline ends. Germline V CDR1 and CDR2: SGHNT, YENEEA. CDR3 sequence: CASSLNRDTQGKNTEAFF. The CDR3 DNA reads TGTGCCAGCAGCTTAAACCGGGACACCCAGGGGAAGAACACTGAAGCTTTCTTT.

As regards this clone: Sequence at one end of the junction differs from germline and may be a read error. In DNA, the CDR3 is TGTGCCAGCAGTTTCCAGGAAACTCTCTTT. This gives the protein CASSFQETLF. The chain has TRBV12-3 or TRBV12-4 and TRBJ1-2; D is uncertain. This CDR3 contains 10 residues.

This rearrangement joins TRBV12-3 or TRBV12-4 to TRBJ1-3; unclear D gene. The CDR3 runs to 13 residues. Between the trimmed V and J ends, which lost 2 bases and 5 bases, there was a span of 7 bases. CDR3 protein: CASSLYSRNTIYF. Written as DNA, the CDR3 is TGTGCCAGCAGTTTATACTCCCGAAACACCATATATTTT.